A single sample is the source of the 7 T cell receptor beta chains below, sequenced in a study of T cells in localized non-small cell lung cancer. The table came from immunoSEQ multiplex PCR; TCRdb's copy has only in-frame clones and leaves some out. The sample has about 78,000 clones; 80% to 90% are singletons. Sequences were derived from peripheral blood, sampled before any cancer treatment. The source of these receptors is a man aged 40 to 70 with stage I lung adenocarcinoma.

This sequence joins TRBV19 and TRBJ2-7, with 7 nucleotides matching TRBD2. The CDR3 covers 15 residues. Germline V gives CDR1 LNHDA, CDR2 SQIVND (reference sequence). After removal of 1 base from V and 2 bases from J, the junction contained 5 bases not matched to a gene. The CDR3 sequence is CASSIVAGEPYEQYF. DNA for the CDR3: TGTGCCAGTAGTATAGTCGCGGGAGAGCCCTACGAGCAGTACTTC.

The gene calls are TRBV5-4 and TRBJ1-3, with D possibly TRBD1 on 6 matching bases. The CDR3 runs to 16 residues. The V end was cut by 0 bases, the J end by 4 bases, with 14 bases between. The germline V gene has CDR1 SGHNT and CDR2 YYREEE (reference sequence). CDR3 sequence reads: CASSLDRTGYGNTIYF. The CDR3 DNA follows: TGTGCCAGCAGCTTGGATAGAACAGGGTACGGAAACACCATATATTTT. The full variable domain, rest sourced from reference TRBV5-4 and TRBJ1-3, is ETGVTQSPTHLIKTRGQQVTLRCSSQSGHNTVSWYQQALGQGPQFIFQYYREEENGRGNFPPRFSGLQFPNYSSELNVNALELDDSALYLCASSLDRTGYGNTIYFGEGSWLTVV.

CDR3 sequence reads: CASSFRGEQYF. CDR3 bases: TGTGCCAGCAGCTTCAGGGGCGAGCAGTACTTC. The V and J genes are TRBV7-2 and TRBJ2-7; tentative D call: TRBD1 (6 bases). The CDR3 has 11 residues. Germline V gene lookup returns CDR1 SGHTA and CDR2 FQGNSA. V lost 3 bases, J lost 6 bases, and 6 bases lay in between.

Here the CDR3 reads CARQGVGNQPQHF. Written as DNA, the CDR3 is TGTGCCAGGCAGGGAGTCGGCAATCAGCCCCAGCATTTT. The V gene is TRBV2, the J gene TRBJ1-5; possible D gene TRBD1, 5 bases. Between the trimmed V and J ends, which lost 9 bases and 2 bases, there was a span of 11 bases. This CDR3 is 13 amino acids long. Germline CDR1 SNHLY, CDR2 FYNNEI.

This clone was seen a few times. The chain joins TRBV2 to TRBJ1-6; tentatively, D is TRBD1 (5 bases). V was pared by 4 bases and J by 7 bases, with 14 bases between. This CDR3 comprises 15 residues. CDR1 and CDR2 from the germline V gene are SNHLY and FYNNEI. DNA for the CDR3: TGTGCCAGCAGTGTAGTTTGGGGGGGAAATTCACCCCTCCACTTT. Protein product: CASSVVWGGNSPLHF.

This clone was counted between two and nine times. The rearrangement links TRBV7-2 to TRBJ2-7; D tentatively fits TRBD1 or TRBD2 (6 bases each). V was cut by 3 bases and J by 2 bases, with 8 bases left in between. Germline V gene sequence: CDR1 SGHTA, CDR2 FQGNSA. The CDR3 spans 13 residues. The CDR3 here is CASSLRGAYEQYF. The CDR3 region has the DNA TGTGCCAGCAGCTTGAGGGGGGCCTACGAGCAGTACTTC.

Only a few counts were recorded for this clone. The chain recombines TRBV7-7 with TRBJ2-5, with D uncertain. The CDR3 length is 13 residues. The ends were cut back, 3 bases at V and 2 bases at J, with 7 bases in the middle. Looked up from germline, CDR1 is SSHAT and CDR2 is FNYEAQ (reference sequence). The CDR3 DNA sequence: TGTGCCAGCAGCTTCATCATTCAAGAGACCCAGTACTTC. Its translation is CASSFIIQETQYF. Full variable domain (rest looked up from reference TRBV7-7 and TRBJ2-5): GAGVSQSPRYKVTKRGQDVTLRCDPISSHATLYWYQQALGQGPEFLTYFNYEAQPDKSGLPSDRFSAERPEGSISTLTIQRTEQRDSAMYRCASSFIIQETQYFGPGTRLLVL.